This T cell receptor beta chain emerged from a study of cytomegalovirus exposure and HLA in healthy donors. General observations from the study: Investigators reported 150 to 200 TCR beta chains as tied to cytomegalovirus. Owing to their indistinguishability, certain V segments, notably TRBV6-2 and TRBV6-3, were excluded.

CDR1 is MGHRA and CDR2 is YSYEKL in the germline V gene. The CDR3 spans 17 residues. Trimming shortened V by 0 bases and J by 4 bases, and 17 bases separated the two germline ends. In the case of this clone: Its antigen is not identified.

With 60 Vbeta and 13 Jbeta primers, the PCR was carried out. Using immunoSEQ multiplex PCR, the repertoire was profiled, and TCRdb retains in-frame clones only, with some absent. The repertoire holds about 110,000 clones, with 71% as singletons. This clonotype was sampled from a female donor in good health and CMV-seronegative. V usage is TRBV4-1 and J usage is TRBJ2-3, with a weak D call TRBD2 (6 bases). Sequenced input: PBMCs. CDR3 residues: CASSQDGGASRADTQYF. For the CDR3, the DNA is TGCGCCAGCAGCCAAGATGGCGGGGCTAGCAGAGCAGATACGCAGTATTTT.